This paragraph reports one T cell receptor beta chain. Assay: immunoSEQ multiplex PCR; the TCRdb copy retains only in-frame clones and omits some. Of about 160,000 clones listed, about 95% are singletons. This sample was included in a study of control samples from healthy donors and cancer patients. CDR1 SNHLY and CDR2 FYNNEI come from the germline V gene. The CDR3 totals 11 residues. The ends were cut back, 6 bases at V and 4 bases at J, with 4 bases in the middle. The chain combines TRBV2 with TRBJ1-3; D remains ambiguous. Sequencing was done on a sample of PBMCs. The receptor was isolated from a man aged 60 to 69 with colorectal cancer. Here the CDR3 reads CASSTGNTIYF. CDR3 coding DNA: TGTGCCAGCAGCACAGGAAACACCATATATTTT. The full variable domain, in which reference TRBV2 and TRBJ1-3 provide the parts outside the CDR3, is EPEVTQTPSHQVTQMGQEVILRCVPISNHLYFYWYRQILGQKVEFLVSFYNNEISEKSEIFDDQFSVERPDGSNFTLKIRSTKLEDSAMYFCASSTGNTIYFGEGSWLTVV.